This entry is about one T cell receptor beta chain. Its specificity is unknown. TCRdb reprocessed the RT-PCR reads via MiXCR and lists one record per CDR3 protein. The sample carries some 35,000 distinct CDR3 sequences, roughly three fifths recorded once. This entry is derived from a study of yellow fever vaccine responses in identical twins. Study conclusions and caveats: Vaccine T cell responses of twins reportedly seemed partly convergent and partly personalized.

The input for sequencing was T cells from blood (PBMCs), unsorted or a sorted subset (not recorded which), taken before or after yellow fever vaccination (not recorded which). This receptor was obtained from a woman aged 18-30 years who received the yellow fever vaccine.

Here the CDR3 reads CASSLRQASNTEAFF. CDR3 sequence (DNA): TGTGCCAGCAGCTTGAGACAGGCCTCGAACACTGAAGCTTTCTTT. The chain recombines TRBV7-6 with TRBJ1-1, with D perhaps TRBD1 (6 bases). This CDR3 is built from 15 residues. The V gene's germline CDR1 is SGHVS and CDR2 FNYEAQ. The V gene lost 3 bases and the J gene lost 1 base, with 12 bases spanning the gap.